This is a list of T cell receptor beta chains from one sample in a study of response to subunit inactivated influenza vaccine. TCRdb redid the calling of the RT-PCR reads with MiXCR, one entry per CDR3 protein. The table has around 170,000 distinct CDR3 sequences, around a tenth seen once; the top ten hold approximately 35%. The source material was CD8+ T cells sorted from PBMCs, sampled 23 months after vaccination. Source of these receptors: a man aged 50 to 69 who received an inactivated influenza vaccine. Both conserved end residues are trimmed from each CDR3. The order of the fields is J gene, V gene, CDR3 protein.

j_call: TRBJ2-1
v_call: TRBV18
cdr3_aa: ASSPWPSGLSSYNEQF

j_call: TRBJ2-1
v_call: TRBV7-9
cdr3_aa: ASSSPSGRAYNEQF

j_call: TRBJ2-1
v_call: TRBV29-1
cdr3_aa: SVRGGLAGSGEQF

j_call: TRBJ2-7
v_call: TRBV7-9
cdr3_aa: ASSLTGSANYEQY

j_call: TRBJ1-1
v_call: TRBV5-1
cdr3_aa: ASSLDGLNTEAF

j_call: TRBJ1-1
v_call: TRBV5-1
cdr3_aa: ASSLSGMNTEAF

j_call: TRBJ2-7
v_call: TRBV12-3/TRBV12-4
cdr3_aa: ASSQQGPEQY

j_call: TRBJ1-2
v_call: TRBV4-3
cdr3_aa: ASSQDGGDGYT

j_call: TRBJ2-1
v_call: TRBV4-2
cdr3_aa: ASSFTSGSLNEQF

j_call: TRBJ2-1
v_call: TRBV4-2
cdr3_aa: ASSHWTSGVYNEQF

j_call: TRBJ1-5
v_call: TRBV7-9
cdr3_aa: ASSAPGPTNQPQH

j_call: TRBJ2-7
v_call: TRBV4-3
cdr3_aa: ASSQGSGAYEQY

j_call: TRBJ2-1
v_call: TRBV7-6
cdr3_aa: ASSWTSGSSYNEQF

j_call: TRBJ2-5
v_call: TRBV29-1
cdr3_aa: SAEGRGRADETQY

j_call: TRBJ1-5
v_call: TRBV11-2
cdr3_aa: ASSLSTGWINQPQH

j_call: TRBJ1-6
v_call: TRBV20-1
cdr3_aa: SARERAAAHKTPLH

j_call: TRBJ2-3
v_call: TRBV10-2
cdr3_aa: ASSLADRTDTQY

j_call: TRBJ1-2
v_call: TRBV7-8
cdr3_aa: ASSLAVTVNYGYT

j_call: TRBJ2-7
v_call: TRBV29-1
cdr3_aa: SVPGAGTYEQY

j_call: TRBJ1-3
v_call: TRBV6-1
cdr3_aa: ASTPGGGSGNTIY

j_call: TRBJ2-2
v_call: TRBV27
cdr3_aa: ASSRTSGAVGELF

j_call: TRBJ1-1
v_call: TRBV5-6
cdr3_aa: ASSLGGTGTEAF

j_call: TRBJ2-2
v_call: TRBV29-1
cdr3_aa: SVELGLAGVIGELF

j_call: TRBJ1-2
v_call: TRBV28
cdr3_aa: ASRPRGQRNYGYT

j_call: TRBJ2-7
v_call: TRBV7-9
cdr3_aa: ASSLVGSTYEQY

j_call: TRBJ2-7
v_call: TRBV15
cdr3_aa: ATSRDSSYEQY

j_call: TRBJ1-1
v_call: TRBV11-2
cdr3_aa: ASSLVGREAF

j_call: TRBJ2-7
v_call: TRBV12-3/TRBV12-4
cdr3_aa: ASSLEAGTDYEQY

j_call: TRBJ2-3
v_call: TRBV4-3
cdr3_aa: ASSQESALADTQY

j_call: TRBJ1-4
v_call: TRBV6-1
cdr3_aa: ASSRNPGQELF

j_call: TRBJ2-5
v_call: TRBV5-5
cdr3_aa: ASSEGGEETQY

j_call: TRBJ2-1
v_call: TRBV12-3/TRBV12-4
cdr3_aa: ASRQNGGNEQF

j_call: TRBJ1-2
v_call: TRBV5-5
cdr3_aa: ASSLNRGLYGYT

j_call: TRBJ2-1
v_call: TRBV2
cdr3_aa: ASRDTGQGAYNEQF

j_call: TRBJ2-7
v_call: TRBV5-1
cdr3_aa: ASSLEDSSYEQY

j_call: TRBJ2-3
v_call: TRBV29-1
cdr3_aa: SVEKGTDTQY

j_call: TRBJ2-3
v_call: TRBV11-2
cdr3_aa: ASSTPPGQVFRTTDTQY

j_call: TRBJ2-1
v_call: TRBV11-2
cdr3_aa: ASSGTSGGGAEQF

j_call: TRBJ2-5
v_call: TRBV5-1
cdr3_aa: ASSLWRGPGGETQY

j_call: TRBJ2-1
v_call: TRBV5-6
cdr3_aa: ASSPGTGLSFNEQF

j_call: TRBJ2-7
v_call: TRBV3-1
cdr3_aa: ASSPGRVYEQY

j_call: TRBJ2-7
v_call: TRBV11-2
cdr3_aa: ASSLGPRRGLYEQY

j_call: TRBJ2-5
v_call: TRBV15
cdr3_aa: ATSITETQY

j_call: TRBJ2-2
v_call: TRBV11-2
cdr3_aa: ASSRDHTGELF

j_call: TRBJ1-3
v_call: TRBV7-8
cdr3_aa: ASSLKPPGSYGNTIY

j_call: TRBJ2-1
v_call: TRBV7-6
cdr3_aa: ASSLGGGRIGNEQF

j_call: TRBJ2-1
v_call: TRBV5-5
cdr3_aa: ASSTQGGSRNEQF

j_call: TRBJ2-7
v_call: TRBV2
cdr3_aa: ASRRTETASYEQH

j_call: TRBJ2-1
v_call: TRBV7-9
cdr3_aa: ASSLVPSGQF

j_call: TRBJ2-3
v_call: TRBV6-5
cdr3_aa: ASSYSGVTDTQY

j_call: TRBJ1-1
v_call: TRBV7-8
cdr3_aa: ASSLFPDRNTEAF

j_call: TRBJ2-1
v_call: TRBV5-6
cdr3_aa: ASSFMGGGEQF

j_call: TRBJ2-3
v_call: TRBV5-6
cdr3_aa: ASSLSLAGITDTQY

j_call: TRBJ2-5
v_call: TRBV6-5
cdr3_aa: ASSYQPGGTQETQY

j_call: TRBJ2-1
v_call: TRBV20-1
cdr3_aa: SARTRTSGKVRSYNEQF

j_call: TRBJ2-6
v_call: TRBV7-2
cdr3_aa: ASGSAGSTSGANVLT

j_call: TRBJ2-1
v_call: TRBV14
cdr3_aa: ASSQDSPRLNEQF

j_call: TRBJ2-1
v_call: TRBV2
cdr3_aa: ASSEFTSGSNEQF

j_call: TRBJ2-7
v_call: TRBV2
cdr3_aa: ATSDLPYEQY